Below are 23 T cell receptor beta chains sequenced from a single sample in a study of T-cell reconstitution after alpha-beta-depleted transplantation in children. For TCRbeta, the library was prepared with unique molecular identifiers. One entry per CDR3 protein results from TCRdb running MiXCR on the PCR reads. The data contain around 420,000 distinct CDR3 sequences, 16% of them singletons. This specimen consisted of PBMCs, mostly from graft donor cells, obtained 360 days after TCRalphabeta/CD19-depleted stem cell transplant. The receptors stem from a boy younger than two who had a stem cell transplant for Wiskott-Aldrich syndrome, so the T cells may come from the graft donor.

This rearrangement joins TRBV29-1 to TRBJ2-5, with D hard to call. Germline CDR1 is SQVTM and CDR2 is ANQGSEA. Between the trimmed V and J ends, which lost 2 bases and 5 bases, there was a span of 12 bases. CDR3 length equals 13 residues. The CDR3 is CSVENGLGETQYF. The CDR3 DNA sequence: TGCAGCGTTGAAAATGGCCTCGGGGAGACCCAGTACTTC.

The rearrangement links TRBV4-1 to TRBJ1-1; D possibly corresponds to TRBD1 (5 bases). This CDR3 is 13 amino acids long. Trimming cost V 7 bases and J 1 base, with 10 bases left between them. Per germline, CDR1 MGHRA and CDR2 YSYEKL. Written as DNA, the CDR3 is TGCGCCAGCACCGGACAAGAGAACACTGAAGCTTTCTTT. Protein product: CASTGQENTEAFF.

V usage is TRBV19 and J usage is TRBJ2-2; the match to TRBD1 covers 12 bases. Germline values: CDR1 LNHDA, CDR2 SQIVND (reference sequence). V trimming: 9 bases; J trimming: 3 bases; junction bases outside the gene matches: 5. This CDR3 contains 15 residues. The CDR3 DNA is TGTGCCAGCCGGGACAGGGGGCGCGACACCGGGGAGCTGTTTTTT. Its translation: CASRDRGRDTGELFF.

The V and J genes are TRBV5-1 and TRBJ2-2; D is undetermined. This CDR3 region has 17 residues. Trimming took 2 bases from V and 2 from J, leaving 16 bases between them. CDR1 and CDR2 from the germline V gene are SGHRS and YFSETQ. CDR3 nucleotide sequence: TGCGCCAGCAGCTTACCTCCATACGATTCTAACACCGGGGAGCTGTTTTTT. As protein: CASSLPPYDSNTGELFF.

CDR3 region: CASSLGKDEKLFF. The CDR3 region has the DNA TGTGCCAGCAGTTTGGGGAAAGATGAAAAACTGTTTTTT. The rearrangement links TRBV12-3 or TRBV12-4 to TRBJ1-4, with D uncertain. The CDR3 contains 13 residues. The V and J ends lost 3 bases and 6 bases respectively, with 8 bases between them.

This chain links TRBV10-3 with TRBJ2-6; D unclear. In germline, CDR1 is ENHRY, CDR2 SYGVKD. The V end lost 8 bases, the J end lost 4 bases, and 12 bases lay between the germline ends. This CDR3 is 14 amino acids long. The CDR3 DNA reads TGTGCCATCGGTGGAACAGACGGGGCCAACGTCCTGACTTTC. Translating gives CAIGGTDGANVLTF.

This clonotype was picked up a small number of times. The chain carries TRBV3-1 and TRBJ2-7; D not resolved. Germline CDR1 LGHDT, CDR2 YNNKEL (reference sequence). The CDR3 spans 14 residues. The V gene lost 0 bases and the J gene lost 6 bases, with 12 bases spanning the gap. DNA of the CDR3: TGTGCCAGCAGCCAAGATTTGATAGGCCGCGAGCAGTACTTC. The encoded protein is CASSQDLIGREQYF.

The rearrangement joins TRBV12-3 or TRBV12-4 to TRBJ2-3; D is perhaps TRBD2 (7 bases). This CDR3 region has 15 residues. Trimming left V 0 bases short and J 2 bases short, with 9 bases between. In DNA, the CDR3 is TGTGCCAGCAGTTTAGCCGCGGGGGCCACAGATACGCAGTATTTT. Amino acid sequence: CASSLAAGATDTQYF.

CDR3 in amino acids: CASSPSQGANSPLHF. The CDR3 bases are TGCGCCAGCAGCCCCAGTCAGGGGGCCAATTCACCCCTCCACTTT. The chain combines TRBV4-3 with TRBJ1-6; 8 positions agree with TRBD1. V lost 4 bases to trimming and J lost 7 bases; unmatched junction nucleotides: 6. The CDR3 runs 15 residues. Per the germline V gene, CDR1 is LGHNA and CDR2 is YSLEER.

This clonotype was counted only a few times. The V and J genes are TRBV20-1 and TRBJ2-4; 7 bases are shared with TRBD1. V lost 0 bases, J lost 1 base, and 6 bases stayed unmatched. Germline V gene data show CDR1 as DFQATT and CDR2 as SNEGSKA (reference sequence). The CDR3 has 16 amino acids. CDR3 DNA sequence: TGCAGTGCTAGAGATTGGGCCAGGGGGGCCAAAAACATTCAGTACTTC. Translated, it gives CSARDWARGAKNIQYF.

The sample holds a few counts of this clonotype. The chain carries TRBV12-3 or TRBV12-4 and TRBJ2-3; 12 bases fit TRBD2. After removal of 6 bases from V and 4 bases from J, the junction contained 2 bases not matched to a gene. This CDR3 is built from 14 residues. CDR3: CASRTSGGPDTQYF. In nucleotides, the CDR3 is TGTGCCAGCAGAACTAGCGGGGGGCCAGATACGCAGTATTTT.

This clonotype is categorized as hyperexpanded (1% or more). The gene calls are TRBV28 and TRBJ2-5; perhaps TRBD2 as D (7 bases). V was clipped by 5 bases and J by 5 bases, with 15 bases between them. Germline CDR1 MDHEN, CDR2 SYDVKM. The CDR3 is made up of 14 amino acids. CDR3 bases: TGTGCCAGCAGTCTCATGGGGGGGGCTGAGACCCAGTACTTC. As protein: CASSLMGGAETQYF. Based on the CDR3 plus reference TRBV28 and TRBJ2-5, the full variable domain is DVKVTQSSRYLVKRTGEKVFLECVQDMDHENMFWYRQDPGLGLRLIYFSYDVKMKEKGDIPEGYSVSREKKERFSLILESASTNQTSMYLCASSLMGGAETQYFGPGTRLLVL.

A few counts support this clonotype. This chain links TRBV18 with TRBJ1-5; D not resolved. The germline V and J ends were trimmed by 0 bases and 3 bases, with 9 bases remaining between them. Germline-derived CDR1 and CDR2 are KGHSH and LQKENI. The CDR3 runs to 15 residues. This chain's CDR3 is CASSPPDGFNQPQHF. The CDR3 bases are TGTGCCAGCTCACCACCTGACGGATTCAATCAGCCCCAGCATTTT.

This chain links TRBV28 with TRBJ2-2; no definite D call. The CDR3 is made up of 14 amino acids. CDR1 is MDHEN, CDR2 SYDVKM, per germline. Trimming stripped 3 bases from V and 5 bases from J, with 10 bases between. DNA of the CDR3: TGTGCCAGCAGTTTCGAGGTACTAACCGGGGAGCTGTTTTTT. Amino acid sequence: CASSFEVLTGELFF.

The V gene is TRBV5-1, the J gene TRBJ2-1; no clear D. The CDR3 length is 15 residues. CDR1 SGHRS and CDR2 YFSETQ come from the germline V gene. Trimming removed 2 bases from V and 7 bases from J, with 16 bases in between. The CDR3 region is CASSFQVITENEQFF. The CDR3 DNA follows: TGCGCCAGCAGCTTTCAGGTAATAACCGAGAATGAGCAGTTCTTC.

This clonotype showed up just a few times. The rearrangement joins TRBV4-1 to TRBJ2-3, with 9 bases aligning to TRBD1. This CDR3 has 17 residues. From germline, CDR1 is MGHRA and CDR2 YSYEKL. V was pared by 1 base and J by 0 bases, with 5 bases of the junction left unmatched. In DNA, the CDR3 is TGCGCCAGCAGCCAAGCCGGGACAGGGATTAGCACAGATACGCAGTATTTT. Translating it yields CASSQAGTGISTDTQYF.

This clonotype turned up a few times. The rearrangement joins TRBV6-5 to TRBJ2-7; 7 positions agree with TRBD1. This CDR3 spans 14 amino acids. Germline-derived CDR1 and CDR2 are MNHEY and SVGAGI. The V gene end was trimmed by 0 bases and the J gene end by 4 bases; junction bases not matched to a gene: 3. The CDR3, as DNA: TGTGCCAGCAGTTACTCAGGGGGACAGTACGAGCAGTACTTC. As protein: CASSYSGGQYEQYF.

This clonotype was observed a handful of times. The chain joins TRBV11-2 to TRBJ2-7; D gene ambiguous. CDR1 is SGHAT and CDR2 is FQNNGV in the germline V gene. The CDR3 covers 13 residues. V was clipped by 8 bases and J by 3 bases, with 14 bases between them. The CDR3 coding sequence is TGTGCCAGCCAGCCCCGTACATTCTACGAGCAGTACTTC. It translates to CASQPRTFYEQYF.

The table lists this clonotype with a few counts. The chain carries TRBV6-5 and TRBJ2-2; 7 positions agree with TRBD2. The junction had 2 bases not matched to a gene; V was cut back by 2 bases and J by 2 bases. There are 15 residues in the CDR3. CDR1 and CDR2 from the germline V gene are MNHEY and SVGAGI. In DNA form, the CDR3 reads TGTGCCAGCAGTTACCGGGGGGTTAACACCGGGGAGCTGTTTTTT. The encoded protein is CASSYRGVNTGELFF.

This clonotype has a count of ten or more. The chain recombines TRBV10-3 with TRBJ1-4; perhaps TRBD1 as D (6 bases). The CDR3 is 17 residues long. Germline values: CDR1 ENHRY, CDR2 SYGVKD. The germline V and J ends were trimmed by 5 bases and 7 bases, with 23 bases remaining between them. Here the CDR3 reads CAISQGIGGRKGEKLFF. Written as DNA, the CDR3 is TGTGCCATCAGTCAAGGGATCGGGGGGCGCAAAGGTGAAAAACTGTTTTTT.

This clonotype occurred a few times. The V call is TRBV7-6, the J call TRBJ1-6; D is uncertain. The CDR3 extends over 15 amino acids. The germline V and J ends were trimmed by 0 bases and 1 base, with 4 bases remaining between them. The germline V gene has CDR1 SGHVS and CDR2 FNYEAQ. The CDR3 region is CASSLAGSYNSPLHF. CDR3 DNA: TGTGCCAGCAGCTTAGCGGGGTCCTATAATTCACCCCTCCACTTT. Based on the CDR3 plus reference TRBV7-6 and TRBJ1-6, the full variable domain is GAGVSQSPRYKVTKRGQDVALRCDPISGHVSLYWYRQALGQGPEFLTYFNYEAQQDKSGLPNDRFSAERPEGSISTLTIQRTEQRDSAMYRCASSLAGSYNSPLHFGNGTRLTVT.

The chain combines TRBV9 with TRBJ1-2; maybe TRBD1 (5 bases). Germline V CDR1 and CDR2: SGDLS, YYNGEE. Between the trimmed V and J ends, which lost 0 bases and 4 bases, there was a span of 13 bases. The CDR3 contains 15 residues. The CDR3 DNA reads TGTGCCAGCAGCGTAGAAGGAGGGGAGGTCTATGGCTACACCTTC. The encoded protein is CASSVEGGEVYGYTF.

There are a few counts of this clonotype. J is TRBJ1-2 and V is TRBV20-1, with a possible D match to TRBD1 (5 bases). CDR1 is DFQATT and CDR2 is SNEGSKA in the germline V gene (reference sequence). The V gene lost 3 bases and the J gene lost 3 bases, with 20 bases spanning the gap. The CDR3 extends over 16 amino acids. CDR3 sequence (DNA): TGCAGTGCTAGGGAATGGGTGGGTACAGGAGACTATGGCTACACCTTC. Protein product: CSAREWVGTGDYGYTF.